These 18 T cell receptor beta chains were sequenced from one sample in a study of cytomegalovirus exposure and HLA in healthy donors. Primers: 60 Vbeta forward and 13 Jbeta reverse. Only in-frame clones appear in the TCRdb table, and some are missing; sequencing was by immunoSEQ multiplex PCR. Of tens of thousands of clones in the sample, about four fifths were seen once. Sequencing was carried out using PBMCs. These receptors were collected from a woman in her 40s in good health and CMV-seronegative.

The genes are TRBV4-2 and TRBJ2-1, with 11 bases that match TRBD1. The V segment lost 0 bases and the J segment 6 bases; nucleotides outside the gene matches: 4. Germline CDR1 LGHNA, CDR2 YNFKEQ. The CDR3 contains 16 residues. CDR3: CASSQDRDRGINEQFF. CDR3 nucleotide sequence: TGTGCCAGCAGCCAAGATCGGGACAGGGGGATCAATGAGCAGTTCTTC.

This clone was recorded a few times. The rearrangement links TRBV5-1 to TRBJ2-1, with 8 bases that match TRBD2. This CDR3 has 15 amino acids. Germline trimming cut 2 bases from V and 3 bases from J; bases unmatched to any gene: 4. Germline CDR1 is SGHRS and CDR2 is YFSETQ. The CDR3 loop is CASSLGRGDYNEQFF. Written as DNA, the CDR3 is TGCGCCAGCAGCTTAGGGCGGGGGGACTACAATGAGCAGTTCTTC.

This clone has a single count. This chain connects TRBV4-2 to TRBJ2-1; TRBD2 is a possible D gene (6 bases). The V gene lost 1 base and the J gene lost 8 bases, with 21 bases spanning the gap. Germline V gives CDR1 LGHNA, CDR2 YNFKEQ. The CDR3 is 17 residues long. Here the CDR3 reads CASSQGRDSRFSDEQFF. For the CDR3, the DNA is TGTGCCAGCAGCCAAGGTCGGGACTCTAGGTTTTCGGATGAGCAGTTCTTC.

The table lists this clone with a few counts. The V and J genes are TRBV6-1 and TRBJ1-5; tentative D call: TRBD1 (6 bases). The CDR3 sequence is 15 residues long. Germline CDR1 is MNHNS and CDR2 is SASEGT. V was trimmed by 11 bases and J by 4 bases, leaving 21 bases between them. The CDR3 DNA is TGTGCCGCCAAGGGGGTCGGTCGTCTTAATCAGCCCCAGCATTTT. This codes for CAAKGVGRLNQPQHF.

The chain uses TRBV28 and TRBJ1-5, with D hard to call. The germline CDR1 and CDR2 sequences are MDHEN and SYDVKM. The V and J ends lost 6 bases and 7 bases respectively, with 13 bases between them. The CDR3 has 13 residues. CDR3 protein: CASSPGGLQPQHF. DNA for the CDR3: TGTGCCAGCAGCCCAGGAGGACTACAGCCCCAGCATTTT.

The chain employs TRBV2 and TRBJ1-1; D is unresolved. V dropped 4 bases and J dropped 3 bases, with 12 bases sitting between them. The CDR3 has 14 residues. Germline lookup yields CDR1 SNHLY and CDR2 FYNNEI. CDR3 loop: CASSVAVLDTEAFF. Here the CDR3 DNA reads TGTGCCAGCAGTGTGGCAGTTTTGGACACTGAAGCTTTCTTT.

V is TRBV16 and J is TRBJ2-2; TRBD1 is a possible D gene (5 bases). V lost 1 base and J 0 bases, leaving 9 bases between the germline ends. CDR3 size: 16 residues. Germline-derived CDR1 and CDR2 are KGHSY and FQNENV. CDR3 residues: CASSQWYRSNTGELFF. The CDR3 DNA reads as TGTGCCAGCAGCCAATGGTACAGGTCGAACACCGGGGAGCTGTTTTTT.

This clone was observed a few times. The rearrangement links TRBV10-3 to TRBJ1-2; maybe TRBD1 (5 bases). Germline assignment: CDR1 ENHRY and CDR2 SYGVKD. V lost 2 bases to trimming and J lost 7 bases, with 8 bases between them. CDR3 length equals 12 residues. CDR3 coding DNA: TGTGCCATCAGTGAGACCGACAGTGGCTACACCTTC. Protein: CAISETDSGYTF.

CDR3 DNA: TGTGCCAGCAGCTTTGTGAGCTACTCCTACGAGCAGTACTTC. Protein product: CASSFVSYSYEQYF. The rearrangement links TRBV5-6 to TRBJ2-7; the D is unclear. CDR1 and CDR2 from the germline V gene are SGHDT and YYEEEE. CDR3 length: 14 amino acids. V lost 2 bases to trimming and J lost 0 bases, with 9 bases between them.

This chain uses TRBV28 with TRBJ2-3; D perhaps matches TRBD2 (6 bases). The germline V gene encodes CDR1 MDHEN and CDR2 SYDVKM. V lost 6 bases and J lost 0, with 10 bases in between. This CDR3 is built from 14 residues. The CDR3 region is CASRRGKSTDTQYF. The CDR3 DNA reads as TGTGCCAGCAGACGGGGGAAAAGCACAGATACGCAGTATTTT.

The V gene is TRBV29-1, the J gene TRBJ2-7, with TRBD2 matching over 7 bases. CDR1 is SQVTM and CDR2 is ANQGSEA in the germline V gene. This CDR3 spans 14 amino acids. The V segment lost 4 bases and the J segment 2 bases; nucleotides outside the gene matches: 8. DNA of the CDR3: TGCAGCGTTGTAGGGCCTAGCGGACCCTACGAGCAGTACTTC. Amino acids: CSVVGPSGPYEQYF.

V gene TRBV2 combines with J gene TRBJ2-2; 8 nucleotides match TRBD1. Germline CDR1 is SNHLY and CDR2 is FYNNEI. Trimming cost V 3 bases and J 3 bases; bases outside gene matches: 12. This CDR3 is built from 18 residues. CDR3 bases: TGTGCCAGCAGTGACATCTGGACAGGGTTAGGGGACACCGGGGAGCTGTTTTTT. Translating gives CASSDIWTGLGDTGELFF. The variable domain in full, completed from reference TRBV2 and TRBJ2-2, reads EPEVTQTPSHQVTQMGQEVILRCVPISNHLYFYWYRQILGQKVEFLVSFYNNEISEKSEIFDDQFSVERPDGSNFTLKIRSTKLEDSAMYFCASSDIWTGLGDTGELFFGEGSRLTVL.

The V and J genes are TRBV5-4 and TRBJ2-1, with D possibly being TRBD2 (5 bases). From germline, CDR1 is SGHNT and CDR2 YYREEE (reference sequence). There are 13 residues in the CDR3. V dropped 1 base and J dropped 8 bases, with 10 bases sitting between them. CDR3 protein: CASSLKWGDEQFF. The DNA for the CDR3 is TGTGCCAGCAGCTTGAAATGGGGAGATGAGCAGTTCTTC.

J is TRBJ2-1 and V is TRBV19; D may be TRBD2 (5 bases). V was pared by 6 bases and J by 5 bases, with 14 bases between. CDR3 length: 14 amino acids. Germline CDR1 LNHDA, CDR2 SQIVND (reference sequence). The CDR3 bases are TGTGCCAGTAGACCGGGGTGGGAGAACAATGAGCAGTTCTTC. Protein: CASRPGWENNEQFF.

This clone came up once. This rearrangement joins TRBV18 to TRBJ1-2; a possible D gene is TRBD1 (6 bases). The V gene lost 2 bases and the J gene lost 2 bases, with 6 bases spanning the gap. The germline CDR1 and CDR2 sequences are KGHSH and LQKENI. The CDR3 totals 13 residues. This CDR3 reads CASSPGGNYGYTF. DNA of the CDR3: TGTGCCAGCTCACCAGGGGGCAACTATGGCTACACCTTC.

The chain uses TRBV7-9 and TRBJ1-2, with no clear D. Germline loops: CDR1 SEHNR, CDR2 FQNEAQ (reference sequence). V lost 4 bases to trimming and J lost 8 bases, with 20 bases between them. The CDR3 contains 15 residues. In DNA form, the CDR3 reads TGTGCCAGCAGCTCCCCAGTCACCCAGGCGATAGGCTACACCTTC. Protein product: CASSSPVTQAIGYTF.

The V gene is TRBV14, the J gene TRBJ1-1, with unresolved D. CDR3 length: 13 amino acids. CDR1 is SGHDN, CDR2 FVKESK, per germline. V shed 0 bases and J shed 8 bases, with 10 bases lying between them. The CDR3 coding sequence is TGTGCCAGCAGCCAAGATCTGACCAGGGAAGCTTTCTTT. Encoded protein: CASSQDLTREAFF.

The chain couples TRBV28 to TRBJ1-1; D unclear. Germline loops: CDR1 MDHEN, CDR2 SYDVKM. V lost 5 bases to trimming and J lost 1 base, with 8 bases between them. The CDR3 sequence is 13 residues long. The CDR3, as DNA: TGTGCCAGCAGTCTTACACGGAACACTGAAGCTTTCTTT. This gives the protein CASSLTRNTEAFF. The full variable domain, with the rest looked up from reference TRBV28 and TRBJ1-1, is DVKVTQSSRYLVKRTGEKVFLECVQDMDHENMFWYRQDPGLGLRLIYFSYDVKMKEKGDIPEGYSVSREKKERFSLILESASTNQTSMYLCASSLTRNTEAFFGQGTRLTVV.